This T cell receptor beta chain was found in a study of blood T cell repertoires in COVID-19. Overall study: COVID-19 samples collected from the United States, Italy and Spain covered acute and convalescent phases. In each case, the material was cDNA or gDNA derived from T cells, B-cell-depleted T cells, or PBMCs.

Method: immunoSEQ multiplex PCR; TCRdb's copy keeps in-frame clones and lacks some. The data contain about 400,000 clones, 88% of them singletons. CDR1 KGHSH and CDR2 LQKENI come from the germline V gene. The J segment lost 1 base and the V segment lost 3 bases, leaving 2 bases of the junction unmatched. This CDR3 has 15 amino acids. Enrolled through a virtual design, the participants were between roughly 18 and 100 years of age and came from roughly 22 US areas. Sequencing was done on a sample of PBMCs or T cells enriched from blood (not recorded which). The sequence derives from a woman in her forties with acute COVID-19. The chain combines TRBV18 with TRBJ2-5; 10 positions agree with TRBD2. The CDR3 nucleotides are TGTGCCAGCTCACCTTGGACTAGCGGCCAAGAGACCCAGTACTTC. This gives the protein CASSPWTSGQETQYF.